This T cell receptor beta chain was retrieved from a study of cytotoxic CD8 clonotypes in ibrutinib-treated CLL. The wider study: A mean of about 250,000 productive templates and tens of thousands of productive rearrangements was obtained per sample. General study results and limits: Clonality rose at ibrutinib response and fell back toward baseline at progression.

With respect to this clone: Its antigen is not identified.

The CDR3 runs to 14 residues. The germline V and J ends were trimmed by 3 bases and 4 bases, with 11 bases remaining between them. Per the germline V gene, CDR1 is MGHRA and CDR2 is YSYEKL. The assay was immunoSEQ multiplex PCR, and TCRdb's table has in-frame clones only and misses some. The sample has about 130,000 clones; about 80% are singletons. The specimen was PBMCs, collected after 12 months of ibrutinib treatment. The clonotype comes from a human donor with chronic lymphocytic leukemia. The genes are TRBV4-1 and TRBJ2-3; no clear D. The CDR3 sequence: CASSQGIYPDTQYF. CDR3 bases: TGCGCCAGCAGCCAGGGCATTTACCCAGATACGCAGTATTTT.